The sequence of this T cell receptor (beta chain) was determined in a study of T-cell reconstitution after alpha-beta-depleted transplantation in children. Unique molecular identifiers were built into the TCRbeta library. MiXCR, applied by TCRdb to the PCR reads, yields one record per CDR3 protein. The data contain about 200,000 distinct CDR3 sequences, roughly 9.1% of them singletons. Findings and caveats of the study: Reportedly, only several hundred clones from non-depleted graft cells drove alpha-beta T-cell counts at about two months. Where some patients showed high TCRbeta diversity at day 60, it came from recipient T cells and thymic progenitors that had survived. A year post-transplant, T-cell counts and diversity derived mostly from newly produced T cells.

This clonotype was seen ten or more times. The target antigen is unknown. The CDR3 is 16 residues long. The germline CDR1 and CDR2 sequences are DFQATT and SNEGSKA (reference sequence). V lost 0 bases to trimming and J lost 5 bases; unmatched junction nucleotides: 10. The starting material was PBMCs, mostly from graft donor cells, obtained 360 days after TCRalphabeta/CD19-depleted stem cell transplant. This sequence joins TRBV20-1 and TRBJ2-3; TRBD2 matches 8 bases. This receptor was identified in a male patient aged 2 to 10 who had a stem cell transplant for acute myeloid leukemia, so the T cells may come from the graft donor. CDR3 coding DNA: TGCAGTGCTAGAGATCGAGGAGCGGGAGTGGAAGATACGCAGTATTTT. Translating gives CSARDRGAGVEDTQYF.